This T cell receptor (beta chain) was captured in a study of vaccination effects on CD4 cells after COVID-19. Study-level background: Two-dose BNT162b2 or mRNA-1273 vaccination was given to participants.

This CDR3 contains 16 residues. With V trimmed by 0 bases and J by 4 bases, 6 bases remained unmatched. Germline V gives CDR1 SGHRS, CDR2 YFSETQ. Prior to sequencing, the ViraFEST assay stimulated PBMC with viral peptide pools, which expanded the antigen-specific CD4+ T cells. Cultured cells yielded isolated CD4+ T cells after around 9 days. According to PCR results, the person was infected with SARS-CoV-2 between March and December 2020. Negative control cultures were established using an HIV-1 Nef peptide pool. Measured with immunoSEQ multiplex PCR; TCRdb has only the in-frame clones, and not every one. The sample has more than 45,000 clones, 65% to 80% seen once. This clone occurred a few times. Antigen: not known.

The sample was CD4+ T cells from PBMCs cultured with HIV peptides, taken before COVID-19 vaccination. Subset in this sample: HIV-1 Nef peptide pool negative control/reference culture. V usage is TRBV5-1 and J usage is TRBJ2-1, with 8 positions matching TRBD2. This TCR derives from a human donor who had a prior SARS-CoV-2 infection. Written as DNA, the CDR3 is TGCGCCAGCAGCTTGGTATTCGGGAGGGATTACAATGAGCAGTTCTTC. It yields the protein CASSLVFGRDYNEQFF.